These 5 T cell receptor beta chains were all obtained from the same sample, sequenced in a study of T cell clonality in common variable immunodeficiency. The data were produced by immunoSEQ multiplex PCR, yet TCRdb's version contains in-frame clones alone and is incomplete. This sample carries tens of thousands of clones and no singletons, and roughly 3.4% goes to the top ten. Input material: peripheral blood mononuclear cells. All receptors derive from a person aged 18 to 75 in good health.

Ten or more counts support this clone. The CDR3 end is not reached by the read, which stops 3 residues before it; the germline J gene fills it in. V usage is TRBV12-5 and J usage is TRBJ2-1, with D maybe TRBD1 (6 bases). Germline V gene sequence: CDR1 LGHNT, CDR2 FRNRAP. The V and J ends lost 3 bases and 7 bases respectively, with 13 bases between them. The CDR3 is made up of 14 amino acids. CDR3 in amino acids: CASGFTGQRNEQFF. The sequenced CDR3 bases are TGTGCTAGTGGTTTTACAGGACAGAGGAATGAG.

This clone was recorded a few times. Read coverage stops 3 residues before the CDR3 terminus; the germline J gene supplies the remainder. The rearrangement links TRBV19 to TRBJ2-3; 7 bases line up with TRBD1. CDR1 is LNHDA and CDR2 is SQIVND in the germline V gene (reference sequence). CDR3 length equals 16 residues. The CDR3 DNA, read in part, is TGTGCCAGTACCCAACAACAGGGGAGTGGGGAAGAGACG. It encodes CASTQQQGSGEET. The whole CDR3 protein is CASTQQQGSGEETQYF.

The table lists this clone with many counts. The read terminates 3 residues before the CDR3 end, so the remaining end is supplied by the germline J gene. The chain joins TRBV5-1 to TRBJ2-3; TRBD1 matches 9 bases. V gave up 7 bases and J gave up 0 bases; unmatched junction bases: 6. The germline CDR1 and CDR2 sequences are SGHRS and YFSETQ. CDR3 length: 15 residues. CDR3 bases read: TGCGCCAGCTCGACCGGGACAGGGAGCACAGATACG. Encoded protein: CASSTGTGSTDT. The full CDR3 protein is CASSTGTGSTDTQYF.

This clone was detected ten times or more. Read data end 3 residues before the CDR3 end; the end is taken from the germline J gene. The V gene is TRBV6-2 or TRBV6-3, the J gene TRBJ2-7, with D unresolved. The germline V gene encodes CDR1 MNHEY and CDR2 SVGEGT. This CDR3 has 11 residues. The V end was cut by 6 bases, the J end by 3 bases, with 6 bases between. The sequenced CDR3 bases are TGTGCCAGCAGAATTAGCTACGAG. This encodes CASRISYE. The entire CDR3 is CASRISYEQYF.

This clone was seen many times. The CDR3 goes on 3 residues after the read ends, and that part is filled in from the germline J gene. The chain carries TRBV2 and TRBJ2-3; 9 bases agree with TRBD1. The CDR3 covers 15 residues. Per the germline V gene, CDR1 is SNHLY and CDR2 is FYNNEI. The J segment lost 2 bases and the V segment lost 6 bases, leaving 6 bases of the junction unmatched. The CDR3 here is CASSVGQGITDTQYF. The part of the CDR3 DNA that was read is TGTGCCAGCAGCGTGGGACAGGGCATCACAGATACG.